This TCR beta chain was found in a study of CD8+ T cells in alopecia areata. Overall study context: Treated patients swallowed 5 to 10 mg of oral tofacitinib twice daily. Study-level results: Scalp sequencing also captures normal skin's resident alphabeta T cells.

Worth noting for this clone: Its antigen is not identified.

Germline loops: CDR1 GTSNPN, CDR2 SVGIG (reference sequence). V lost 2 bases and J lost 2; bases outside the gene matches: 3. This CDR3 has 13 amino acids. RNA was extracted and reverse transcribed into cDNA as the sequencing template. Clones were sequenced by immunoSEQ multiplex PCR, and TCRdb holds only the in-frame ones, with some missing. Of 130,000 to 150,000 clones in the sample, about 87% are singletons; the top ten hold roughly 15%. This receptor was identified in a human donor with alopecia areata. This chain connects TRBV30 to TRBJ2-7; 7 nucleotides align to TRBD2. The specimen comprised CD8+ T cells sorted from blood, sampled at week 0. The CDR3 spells CAWSPGLTYEQYF. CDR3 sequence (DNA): TGTGCCTGGAGTCCGGGACTAACCTACGAGCAGTACTTC.